The 26 T cell receptor beta chains below were found in one sample sequenced in a study of T cell responses to AZD1222 COVID-19 vaccine. Only in-frame clones appear in the TCRdb table, and some are missing; sequencing was by immunoSEQ multiplex PCR. This repertoire shows approximately 110,000 clones, 88% found once; its top ten account for over 10%. This specimen consisted of peripheral blood, obtained on day 0 of MenACWY control vaccination. These receptor sequences come from an adult in good health.

The V call is TRBV5-4, the J call TRBJ1-4, with 8 nucleotides matching TRBD1. Germline V gives CDR1 SGHNT, CDR2 YYREEE (reference sequence). The CDR3 is 16 amino acids. Trimming cost V 4 bases and J 6 bases; bases outside gene matches: 11. The CDR3 DNA reads as TGTGCCAGCAGCAAGGGGGGGGACAGGATTGATGAAAAACTGTTTTTT. Its protein is CASSKGGDRIDEKLFF.

V and J are TRBV29-1 and TRBJ2-1; 10 bases match TRBD2. Germline V gene sequence: CDR1 SQVTM, CDR2 ANQGSEA. V lost 5 bases to trimming and J lost 4 bases; unmatched junction nucleotides: 5. The CDR3 length is 14 residues. The CDR3 region is CSVWTSGSYNEQFF. The CDR3 DNA reads as TGCAGCGTTTGGACTAGCGGCTCATACAATGAGCAGTTCTTC.

The chain carries TRBV7-2 and TRBJ2-7, with TRBD2 matching over 8 bases. In germline, CDR1 is SGHTA, CDR2 FQGNSA. This CDR3 spans 17 amino acids. J lost 2 bases, V lost 0 bases, and 9 bases had no gene match. The CDR3 protein is CASSLAGGAGEAYEQYF. CDR3 sequence (DNA): TGTGCCAGCAGCTTAGCCGGGGGGGCGGGAGAGGCCTACGAGCAGTACTTC.

The chain recombines TRBV30 with TRBJ2-7; the D gene is possibly TRBD1 (6 bases). The ends were cut back, 3 bases at V and 1 base at J, with 10 bases in the middle. Looked up from germline, CDR1 is GTSNPN and CDR2 is SVGIG (reference sequence). CDR3 length: 13 amino acids. The CDR3 is CAWSVGGSYEQYF. CDR3 bases: TGTGCCTGGAGCGTAGGGGGTTCCTACGAGCAGTACTTC.

The chain is built from TRBV15 and TRBJ1-2; 12 positions match TRBD1. Germline-derived CDR1 and CDR2 are LNHNV and YYDKDF (reference sequence). This CDR3 is 17 amino acids long. J was trimmed by 8 bases and V by 3 bases; bases with no gene match: 13. The CDR3 protein is CATSSGGTGGAAVGYTF. The CDR3 region has the DNA TGTGCCACCAGCAGTGGGGGGACAGGGGGCGCGGCGGTCGGCTACACCTTC. The variable domain in full, with the rest retrieved from reference TRBV15 and TRBJ1-2, is DAMVIQNPRYQVTQFGKPVTLSCSQTLNHNVMYWYQQKSSQAPKLLFHYYDKDFNNEADTPDNFQSRRPNTSFCFLDIRSPGLGDTAMYLCATSSGGTGGAAVGYTFGSGTRLTVV.

In DNA, the CDR3 is TGTGCCAGTGGCGAGGGGGGCGAGCAGTACTTC. Translation gives CASGEGGEQYF. V and J are TRBV19 and TRBJ2-7, with D perhaps matching TRBD1 or TRBD2 (6 bases each). The CDR3 sequence is 11 residues long. Germline V lookup: CDR1 LNHDA, CDR2 SQIVND (reference sequence). Trimming took off 8 bases at V and 6 bases at J, with 11 bases between the two ends.

The chain employs TRBV5-1 and TRBJ2-5; 11 positions match TRBD2. This CDR3 region has 16 residues. V lost 5 bases to trimming and J lost 4 bases; unmatched junction nucleotides: 10. Germline CDR1 SGHRS, CDR2 YFSETQ. CDR3 loop: CASSTLAGGLGETQYF. CDR3 coding DNA: TGCGCCAGCAGTACCCTAGCGGGAGGATTGGGAGAGACCCAGTACTTC.

This sequence joins TRBV9 and TRBJ1-1; D possibly corresponds to TRBD1 (6 bases). The CDR3 loop spans 13 amino acids. Trimming left V 5 bases short and J 9 bases short, with 17 bases between. Germline CDR1 reads SGDLS; CDR2 reads YYNGEE. The CDR3 DNA reads as TGTGCCAGCAGTACCGGGACATTGGGACAAGCTTTCTTT. It encodes CASSTGTLGQAFF.

The V gene is TRBV19, the J gene TRBJ1-1; no definite D call. Trimming took off 6 bases at V and 6 bases at J, with 11 bases between the two ends. Germline assignment: CDR1 LNHDA and CDR2 SQIVND (reference sequence). The CDR3 is 12 residues long. As DNA, the CDR3 is TGTGCCAGTAGCTCTGGGAGGTCTGAAGCTTTCTTT. Translated, it gives CASSSGRSEAFF.

The rearrangement joins TRBV5-1 to TRBJ1-1; D perhaps matches TRBD1 (6 bases). Germline lookup yields CDR1 SGHRS and CDR2 YFSETQ. Trimming pared 4 bases from V and 1 base from J, leaving 17 bases between. The CDR3 has 16 amino acids. CDR3 in amino acids: CASSPRTDRPNTEAFF. The CDR3 DNA follows: TGCGCCAGCAGCCCCCGGACAGATCGCCCGAACACTGAAGCTTTCTTT. Combining the CDR3 with reference TRBV5-1 and TRBJ1-1 gives the whole variable domain KAGVTQTPRYLIKTRGQQVTLSCSPISGHRSVSWYQQTPGQGLQFLFEYFSETQRNKGNFPGRFSGRQFSNSRSEMNVSTLELGDSALYLCASSPRTDRPNTEAFFGQGTRLTVV.

V is TRBV28 and J is TRBJ1-1; 7 nucleotides agree with TRBD1. The CDR3 has 16 residues. Germline V gene lookup returns CDR1 MDHEN and CDR2 SYDVKM. J gave up 4 bases and V 2 bases, and 10 bases lay outside the gene matches. The CDR3 is CASSLPRQGKGTEAFF. CDR3 nucleotides: TGTGCCAGCAGTTTACCCAGACAGGGAAAGGGCACTGAAGCTTTCTTT.

This rearrangement joins TRBV5-1 to TRBJ2-5; no clear D. Germline lookup yields CDR1 SGHRS and CDR2 YFSETQ. CDR3 size: 10 residues. Trimming removed 7 bases at V and 5 bases at J, with 6 bases between. The CDR3 DNA follows: TGCGCCAGCGGCGAGGAGACCCAGTACTTC. Protein: CASGEETQYF.

This chain connects TRBV7-8 to TRBJ1-6, with D perhaps matching TRBD1 (5 bases). V was pared by 2 bases and J by 13 bases, with 15 bases between. Looked up from germline, CDR1 is SGHVS and CDR2 is FQNEAQ. The CDR3 has 14 residues. The CDR3 DNA sequence: TGTGCCAGCAGCTTACAGGGATCCCTACACCCCCTCCACTTT. Protein product: CASSLQGSLHPLHF.

The rearrangement uses TRBV2 and TRBJ2-5; D might be TRBD2 (5 bases). Germline V gene lookup returns CDR1 SNHLY and CDR2 FYNNEI. This CDR3 contains 11 residues. Trimming shortened V by 8 bases and J by 5 bases, and 9 bases separated the two germline ends. The CDR3 region has the DNA TGTGCCAGCGCACGAGGGGAGACCCAGTACTTC. Translating gives CASARGETQYF. Full variable domain (missing parts from reference TRBV2 and TRBJ2-5): EPEVTQTPSHQVTQMGQEVILRCVPISNHLYFYWYRQILGQKVEFLVSFYNNEISEKSEIFDDQFSVERPDGSNFTLKIRSTKLEDSAMYFCASARGETQYFGPGTRLLVL.

The chain recombines TRBV2 with TRBJ1-4; D gene ambiguous. Germline values: CDR1 SNHLY, CDR2 FYNNEI. V lost 2 bases and J 5 bases, leaving 9 bases between the germline ends. The CDR3 has 14 residues. The CDR3 region has the DNA TGTGCCAGCAGTGAATGGGGTCAAAATGAAAAACTGTTTTTT. Its translation: CASSEWGQNEKLFF.

The DNA for the CDR3 is TGTGCCAGCAGCTTGGAGCGGGCGATGAACACTGAAGCTTTCTTT. Translation: CASSLERAMNTEAFF. This chain connects TRBV11-2 to TRBJ1-1; D unresolved. Germline V gene lookup returns CDR1 SGHAT and CDR2 FQNNGV. The CDR3 consists of 15 residues. Trimming pared 3 bases from V and 0 bases from J, leaving 11 bases between.

With respect to this clone: The junction shows a germline mismatch at one end, possibly a read error. The chain recombines TRBV4-1 with TRBJ1-5; the D gene is possibly TRBD1 (6 bases). Germline values: CDR1 MGHRA, CDR2 YSYEKL. CDR3 length equals 13 residues. Here the CDR3 reads CASSQDPGAGLNF. CDR3 coding DNA: TGCGCCAGCAGCCAAGACCCAGGGGCAGGGTTGAATTTT.

This rearrangement joins TRBV20-1 to TRBJ2-5; 11 nucleotides line up with TRBD2. This CDR3 is built from 16 residues. Unmatched junction bases numbered 9, after V lost 3 bases and J lost 3 bases. CDR1 is DFQATT and CDR2 is SNEGSKA in the germline V gene (reference sequence). The CDR3 region has the DNA TGCAGTGCTAGTTCCACATATAGCGGGGGGGAAGAGACCCAGTACTTC. It specifies CSASSTYSGGEETQYF.

The rearrangement uses TRBV19 and TRBJ2-2; the D call may be TRBD1 or TRBD2 (7 bases each). V gave up 7 bases and J gave up 7 bases, with 19 bases separating them. Per germline, CDR1 LNHDA and CDR2 SQIVND (reference sequence). This CDR3 comprises 15 residues. The CDR3: CASTNSQGGSGELFF. The CDR3 DNA reads as TGTGCCAGTACCAACTCCCAGGGGGGGAGCGGGGAGCTGTTTTTT. Filled out from reference TRBV19 and TRBJ2-2, the complete variable domain reads DGGITQSPKYLFRKEGQNVTLSCEQNLNHDAMYWYRQDPGQGLRLIYYSQIVNDFQKGDIAEGYSVSREKKESFPLTVTSAQKNPTAFYLCASTNSQGGSGELFFGEGSRLTVL.

The gene calls are TRBV29-1 and TRBJ1-2; no clear D gene. V was trimmed by 3 bases and J by 4 bases, leaving 21 bases between them. Germline lookup yields CDR1 SQVTM and CDR2 ANQGSEA. The CDR3 length is 16 residues. The CDR3 DNA sequence: TGCAGCGTTGATAGTAGTGCCGCTCCGGGTGTCTATGGCTACACCTTC. As protein: CSVDSSAAPGVYGYTF.

The V gene is TRBV5-1, the J gene TRBJ1-4; 11 bases align to TRBD1. With V trimmed by 1 base and J by 8 bases, 7 bases remained unmatched. The CDR3 spans 16 residues. CDR1 is SGHRS and CDR2 is YFSETQ in the germline V gene. The CDR3 protein is CASSLTPGTGGEKLFF. DNA for the CDR3: TGCGCCAGCAGCTTGACGCCCGGGACAGGGGGGGAAAAACTGTTTTTT.

The V gene is TRBV28, the J gene TRBJ1-2, with TRBD1 matching 11 bases. This CDR3 is built from 13 residues. Germline V CDR1 and CDR2: MDHEN, SYDVKM. Losses at the gene ends were 6 bases for V and 6 bases for J; bases not matched to a gene: 3. CDR3: CASSLGQGDGYTF. The CDR3 DNA is TGTGCCAGCAGCCTGGGACAGGGGGATGGCTACACCTTC.

The V call is TRBV5-4, the J call TRBJ2-7; maybe TRBD1 (6 bases). CDR1 and CDR2 (germline): SGHNT, YYREEE (reference sequence). The CDR3 totals 16 residues. The V end was cut by 6 bases, the J end by 5 bases, with 24 bases between. The DNA of the CDR3 is TGTGCCAGCACCAGGGGCAGCCAACAGGGCGTGGACGAGCAGTACTTC. Translated, it gives CASTRGSQQGVDEQYF.

The rearrangement joins TRBV15 to TRBJ2-1; TRBD2 aligns across 9 bases. With V trimmed by 1 base and J by 1 base, 8 bases remained unmatched. The CDR3 contains 18 residues. The germline CDR1 and CDR2 sequences are LNHNV and YYDKDF (reference sequence). The CDR3 DNA is TGTGCCACCAGCAGAGCCGGAATAGCGGGAGTTTCCTACAATGAGCAGTTCTTC. It is translated as CATSRAGIAGVSYNEQFF.

This clone was picked up a small number of times. This chain uses TRBV29-1 with TRBJ1-2; 9 nucleotides match TRBD1. J lost 4 bases, V lost 4 bases, and 7 bases had no gene match. Germline V gives CDR1 SQVTM, CDR2 ANQGSEA. This CDR3 region has 14 residues. As DNA, the CDR3 is TGCAGCGTTGGTGAGACAGGGGGTGCCTATGGCTACACCTTC. It specifies CSVGETGGAYGYTF.

V gene TRBV2 combines with J gene TRBJ1-2; 7 bases are a match to TRBD1. Germline V gene lookup returns CDR1 SNHLY and CDR2 FYNNEI. V shed 4 bases, J shed 1 base, and the junction held 3 bases outside the gene matches. The CDR3 runs 14 residues. In nucleotides, the CDR3 is TGTGCCAGCAGTGGACAGGGCAATAACTATGGCTACACCTTC. Protein: CASSGQGNNYGYTF.